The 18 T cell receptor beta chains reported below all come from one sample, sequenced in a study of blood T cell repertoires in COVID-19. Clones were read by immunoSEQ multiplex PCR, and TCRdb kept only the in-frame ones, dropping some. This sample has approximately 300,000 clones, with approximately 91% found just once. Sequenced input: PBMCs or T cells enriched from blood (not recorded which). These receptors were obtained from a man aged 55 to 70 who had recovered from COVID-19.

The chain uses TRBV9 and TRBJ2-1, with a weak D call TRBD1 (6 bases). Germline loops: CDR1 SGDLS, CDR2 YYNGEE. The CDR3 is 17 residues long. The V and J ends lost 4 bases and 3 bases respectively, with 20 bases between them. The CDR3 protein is CASSSHSGHQLYNEQFF. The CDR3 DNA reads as TGTGCCAGCAGCTCCCACTCGGGACATCAACTCTACAATGAGCAGTTCTTC.

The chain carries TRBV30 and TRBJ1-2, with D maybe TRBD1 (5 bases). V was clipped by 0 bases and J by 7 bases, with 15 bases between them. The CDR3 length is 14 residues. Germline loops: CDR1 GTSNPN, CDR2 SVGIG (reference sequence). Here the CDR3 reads CAWSVPRQGSGYTF. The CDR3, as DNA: TGTGCCTGGAGTGTCCCGAGGCAGGGAAGTGGCTACACCTTC.

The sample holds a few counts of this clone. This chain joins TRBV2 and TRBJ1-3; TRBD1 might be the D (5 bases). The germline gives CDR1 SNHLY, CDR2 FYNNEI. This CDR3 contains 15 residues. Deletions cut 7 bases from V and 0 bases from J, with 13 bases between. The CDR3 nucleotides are TGTGCCAGCACCCGACAGTTCAGCTCTGGAAACACCATATATTTT. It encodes CASTRQFSSGNTIYF.

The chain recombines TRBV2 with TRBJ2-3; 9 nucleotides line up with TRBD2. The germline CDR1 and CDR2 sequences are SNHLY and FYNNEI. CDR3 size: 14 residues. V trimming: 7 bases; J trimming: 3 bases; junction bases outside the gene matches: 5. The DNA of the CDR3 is TGTGCCAGCATCGCGGGGGGGTGGACAGATACGCAGTATTTT. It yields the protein CASIAGGWTDTQYF. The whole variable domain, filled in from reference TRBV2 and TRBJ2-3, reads EPEVTQTPSHQVTQMGQEVILRCVPISNHLYFYWYRQILGQKVEFLVSFYNNEISEKSEIFDDQFSVERPDGSNFTLKIRSTKLEDSAMYFCASIAGGWTDTQYFGPGTRLTVL.

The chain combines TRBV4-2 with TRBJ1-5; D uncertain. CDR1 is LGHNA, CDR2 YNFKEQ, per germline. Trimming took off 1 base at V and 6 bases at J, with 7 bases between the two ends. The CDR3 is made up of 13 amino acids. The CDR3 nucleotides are TGTGCCAGCAGCCAAGTAAACGGTCAGCCCCAGCATTTT. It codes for CASSQVNGQPQHF.

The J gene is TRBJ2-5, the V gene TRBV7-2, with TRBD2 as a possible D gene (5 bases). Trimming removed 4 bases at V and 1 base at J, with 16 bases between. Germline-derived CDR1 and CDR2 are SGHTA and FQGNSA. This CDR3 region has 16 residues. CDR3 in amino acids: CASSSPYEAGQETQYF. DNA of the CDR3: TGTGCCAGCAGCTCTCCTTACGAGGCGGGCCAAGAGACCCAGTACTTC.

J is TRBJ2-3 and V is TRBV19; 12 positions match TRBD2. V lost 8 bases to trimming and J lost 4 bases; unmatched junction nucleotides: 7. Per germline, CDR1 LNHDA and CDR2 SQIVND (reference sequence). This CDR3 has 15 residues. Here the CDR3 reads CASRGLAGEADTQYF. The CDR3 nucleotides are TGTGCCAGTCGGGGACTAGCGGGCGAGGCAGATACGCAGTATTTT.

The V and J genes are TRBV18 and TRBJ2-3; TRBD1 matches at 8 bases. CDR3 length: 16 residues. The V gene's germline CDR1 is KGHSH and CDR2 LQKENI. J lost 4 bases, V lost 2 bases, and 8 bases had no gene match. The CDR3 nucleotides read TGTGCCAGCTCACCAAATGGACAGGGCGGCGCAGATACGCAGTATTTT. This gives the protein CASSPNGQGGADTQYF. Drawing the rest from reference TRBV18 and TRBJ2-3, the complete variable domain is NAGVMQNPRHLVRRRGQEARLRCSPMKGHSHVYWYRQLPEEGLKFMVYLQKENIIDESGMPKERFSAEFPKEGPSILRIQQVVRGDSAAYFCASSPNGQGGADTQYFGPGTRLTVL.

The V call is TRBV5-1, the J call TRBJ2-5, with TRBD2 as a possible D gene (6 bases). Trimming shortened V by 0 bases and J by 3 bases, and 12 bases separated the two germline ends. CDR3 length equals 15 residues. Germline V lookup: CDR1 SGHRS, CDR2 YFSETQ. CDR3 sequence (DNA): TGCGCCAGCAGCTTGGGGGCCGAGCGGGAAGAGACCCAGTACTTC. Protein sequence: CASSLGAEREETQYF. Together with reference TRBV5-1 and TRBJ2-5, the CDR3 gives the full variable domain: KAGVTQTPRYLIKTRGQQVTLSCSPISGHRSVSWYQQTPGQGLQFLFEYFSETQRNKGNFPGRFSGRQFSNSRSEMNVSTLELGDSALYLCASSLGAEREETQYFGPGTRLLVL.

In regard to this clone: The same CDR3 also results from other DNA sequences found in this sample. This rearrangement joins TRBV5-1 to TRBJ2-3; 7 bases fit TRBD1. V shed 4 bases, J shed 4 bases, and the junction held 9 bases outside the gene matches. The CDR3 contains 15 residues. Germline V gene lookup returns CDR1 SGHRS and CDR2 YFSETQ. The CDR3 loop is CASSRNRGPSDTQYF. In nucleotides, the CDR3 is TGCGCCAGCAGCCGCAACAGGGGACCCTCAGATACGCAGTATTTT.

Here the CDR3 reads CASSPYGEFEAQHF. DNA for the CDR3: TGTGCCAGCTCACCATACGGGGAGTTTGAGGCCCAGCATTTT. The rearrangement joins TRBV18 to TRBJ1-5, with D hard to call. With 2 bases removed from V and 11 bases from J, the gap between germline ends came to 16 bases. CDR3 length equals 14 residues. Germline loops: CDR1 KGHSH, CDR2 LQKENI.

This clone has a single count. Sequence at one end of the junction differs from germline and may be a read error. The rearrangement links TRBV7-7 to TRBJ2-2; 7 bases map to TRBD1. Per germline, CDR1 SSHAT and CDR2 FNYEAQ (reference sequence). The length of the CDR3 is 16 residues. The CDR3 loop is CASSLRQGLDTGELFF. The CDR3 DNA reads TGTGCTAGCAGCTTACGACAGGGTCTGGACACCGGGGAGCTGTTTTTT.

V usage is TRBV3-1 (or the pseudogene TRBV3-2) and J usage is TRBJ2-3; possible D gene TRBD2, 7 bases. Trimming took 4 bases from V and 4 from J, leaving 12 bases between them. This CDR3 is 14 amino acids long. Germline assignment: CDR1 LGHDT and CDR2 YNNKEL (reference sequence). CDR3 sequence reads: CASSLGGRADTQYF. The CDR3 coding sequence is TGTGCCAGCAGCCTAGGGGGGAGGGCAGATACGCAGTATTTT.

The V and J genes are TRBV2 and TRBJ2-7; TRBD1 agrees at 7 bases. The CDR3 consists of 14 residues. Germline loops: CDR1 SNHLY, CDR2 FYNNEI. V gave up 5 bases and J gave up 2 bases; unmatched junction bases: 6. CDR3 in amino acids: CASSYDRAAYEQYF. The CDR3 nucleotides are TGTGCCAGCAGTTATGACAGGGCGGCCTACGAGCAGTACTTC.

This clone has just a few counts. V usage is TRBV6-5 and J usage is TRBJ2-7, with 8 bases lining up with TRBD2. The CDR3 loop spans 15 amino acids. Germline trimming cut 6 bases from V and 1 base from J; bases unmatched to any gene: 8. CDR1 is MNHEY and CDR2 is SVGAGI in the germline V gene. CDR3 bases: TGTGCCAGCAGCAGAAGCGGGAGTGTTTCCTACGAGCAGTACTTC. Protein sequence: CASSRSGSVSYEQYF.

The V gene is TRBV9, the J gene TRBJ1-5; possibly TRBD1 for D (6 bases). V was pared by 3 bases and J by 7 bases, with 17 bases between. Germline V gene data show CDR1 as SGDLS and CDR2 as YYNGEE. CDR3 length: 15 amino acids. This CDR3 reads CASSAFGGLKQPQHF. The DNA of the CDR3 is TGTGCCAGCAGCGCGTTCGGGGGGCTAAAACAGCCCCAGCATTTT.

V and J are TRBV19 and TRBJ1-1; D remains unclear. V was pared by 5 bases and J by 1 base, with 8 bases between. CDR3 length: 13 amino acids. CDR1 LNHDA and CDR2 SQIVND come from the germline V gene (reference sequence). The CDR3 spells CASSFTGNTEAFF. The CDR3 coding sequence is TGTGCCAGTAGTTTCACCGGGAACACTGAAGCTTTCTTT.

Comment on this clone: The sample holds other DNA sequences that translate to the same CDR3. CDR3 DNA sequence: TGCGCCAGCAGCTTGGCTAGGGGGTCCTACGAGCAGTACTTC. Its protein product is CASSLARGSYEQYF. The J gene is TRBJ2-7, the V gene TRBV5-1, with a possible D match to TRBD1 (6 bases). There are 14 residues in the CDR3. V gave up 0 bases and J gave up 1 base, with 8 bases separating them. From germline, CDR1 is SGHRS and CDR2 YFSETQ.